The 30 T cell receptor beta chains given below trace back to one sample, sequenced in a study of T cells in Graves' hyperthyroidism and ophthalmopathy. TCR beta CDR3 region amplification was performed from RNA transcripts. The primer set for the first-round RT-PCR of the TCR CDR3 was HTBI. TCRdb reprocessed the multiplex PCR reads with MiXCR, giving one entry per CDR3 protein. The table records some 400,000 distinct CDR3 sequences, 13% of them present only once. Sequencing used blood. The receptors were sampled from a man aged 25-45 years with Graves' hyperthyroidism that later progressed to Graves' ophthalmopathy.

For this clonotype: Its ends do not fully match the called genes, so a read error is possible. The V call is TRBV13, the J call TRBJ2-7; D may be TRBD2 (7 bases). The CDR3 runs to 15 residues. In germline, CDR1 is PRHDT, CDR2 FYEKMQ (reference sequence). In DNA form, the CDR3 reads TGTGCCAGCAGCAAGGGGGGGGGAAGCTCCTACGACCAGTACTTC. This gives the protein CASSKGGGSSYDQYF.

The CDR3 loop reads CASSLDRTYNEQFF. The CDR3 coding sequence is TGTGCCAGCAGCTTGGATCGGACCTACAATGAGCAGTTCTTC. The rearrangement links TRBV5-6 to TRBJ2-1; D ambiguous. The CDR3 has 14 amino acids. Looked up from germline, CDR1 is SGHDT and CDR2 is YYEEEE. V shed 0 bases and J shed 2 bases, with 6 bases lying between them.

A few counts support this clonotype. The chain joins TRBV7-2 to TRBJ2-7; D is undetermined. V dropped 5 bases and J dropped 9 bases, with 11 bases sitting between them. The CDR3 spans 11 residues. Germline lookup yields CDR1 SGHTA and CDR2 FQGNSA. For the CDR3, the DNA is TGTGCCAGCAGCCTTCGGTACTTGCAGTACTTC. Its translation is CASSLRYLQYF. The whole variable domain, remainder taken from reference TRBV7-2 and TRBJ2-7, is GAGVSQSPSNKVTEKGKDVELRCDPISGHTALYWYRQSLGQGLEFLIYFQGNSAPDKSGLPSDRFSAERTGGSVSTLTIQRTQQEDSAVYLCASSLRYLQYFGPGTRLTVT.

The CDR3 DNA reads as TGCAGTGCTATTGGCTTCCAAGAGACCCAGTACTTC. Translating gives CSAIGFQETQYF. The chain has TRBV20-1 and TRBJ2-5; D remains ambiguous. Trimming removed 4 bases from V and 1 base from J, with 7 bases in between. The CDR3 runs to 12 residues. CDR1 is DFQATT and CDR2 is SNEGSKA in the germline V gene (reference sequence).

This clonotype was observed at least ten times. The rearrangement uses TRBV28 and TRBJ1-1, with a weak D call TRBD1 (5 bases). The CDR3 extends over 14 amino acids. V was shortened by 7 bases and J by 0 bases, with 12 bases between the two germline ends. The germline CDR1 and CDR2 sequences are MDHEN and SYDVKM. The CDR3: CASTGYGMNTEAFF. Written as DNA, the CDR3 is TGTGCCAGCACAGGGTATGGAATGAACACTGAAGCTTTCTTT.

This clonotype was counted at least ten times. The CDR3 sequence: CAAEGLRGRRNSPLHF. The CDR3 DNA sequence: TGTGCCGCGGAGGGACTTAGGGGGCGTCGAAATTCACCCCTCCACTTT. The chain has TRBV6-1 and TRBJ1-6; TRBD1 matches at 7 bases. This CDR3 has 16 amino acids. V dropped 11 bases and J dropped 7; count of bases not matched to a gene: 17. Germline V gives CDR1 MNHNS, CDR2 SASEGT.

This clonotype appeared a few times. V is TRBV5-1 and J is TRBJ2-1; 8 bases match TRBD1. Trimming took 4 bases from V and 9 from J; bases not matched to a gene: 12. In germline, CDR1 is SGHRS, CDR2 YFSETQ. The CDR3 totals 15 residues. Here the CDR3 reads CASSHEGRGHGEQFF. The CDR3 nucleotides read TGCGCCAGCAGCCATGAGGGCAGGGGGCACGGTGAGCAGTTCTTC.

J is TRBJ2-3 and V is TRBV12-3 or TRBV12-4; D remains ambiguous. V shed 7 bases and J shed 6 bases, with 8 bases lying between them. CDR3 length: 11 residues. CDR3 sequence reads: CASTPRDTQYF. For the CDR3, the DNA is TGTGCCAGCACCCCTCGCGATACGCAGTATTTT.

This clonotype has a count of ten or more. CDR3 bases: TGCGCCAGCAGCTTGTCCAGTACCTACGAGCAGTACTTC. It yields the protein CASSLSSTYEQYF. This rearrangement joins TRBV5-1 to TRBJ2-7; D unresolved. V lost 1 base and J 2 bases, leaving 7 bases between the germline ends. Germline loops: CDR1 SGHRS, CDR2 YFSETQ. The CDR3 sequence is 13 residues long. The full variable domain, its missing parts supplied by reference TRBV5-1 and TRBJ2-7, is KAGVTQTPRYLIKTRGQQVTLSCSPISGHRSVSWYQQTPGQGLQFLFEYFSETQRNKGNFPGRFSGRQFSNSRSEMNVSTLELGDSALYLCASSLSSTYEQYFGPGTRLTVT.

This clonotype was counted many times. This rearrangement joins TRBV12-3 or TRBV12-4 to TRBJ2-1, with a tentative D call TRBD2 (6 bases). The CDR3 contains 15 residues. V was clipped by 7 bases and J by 4 bases, with 17 bases between them. This CDR3 is CASIHRDFLYNEQFF. The CDR3 DNA sequence: TGTGCCAGCATCCACCGGGACTTCCTTTACAATGAGCAGTTCTTC.

The J gene is TRBJ2-2, the V gene TRBV5-8, with 7 bases identical to TRBD1. Trimming at V came to 0 bases and at J to 0 bases, leaving 2 bases not matched to a gene. CDR1 and CDR2 from the germline V gene are SGHTS and YDEGEE. The CDR3 has 16 amino acids. CDR3 region: CASSLGQGTNTGELFF. DNA of the CDR3: TGTGCCAGCAGCTTGGGACAGGGAACGAACACCGGGGAGCTGTTTTTT. Filled out from reference TRBV5-8 and TRBJ2-2, the complete variable domain reads EAGVTQSPTHLIKTRGQQATLRCSPISGHTSVYWYQQALGLGLQFLLWYDEGEERNRGNFPPRFSGRQFPNYSSELNVNALELEDSALYLCASSLGQGTNTGELFFGEGSRLTVL.

J is TRBJ1-2 and V is TRBV6-1; D is unclear. The ends were cut back, 2 bases at V and 1 base at J, with 5 bases in the middle. The CDR3 extends over 13 amino acids. Germline loops: CDR1 MNHNS, CDR2 SASEGT. CDR3 region: CASSESGNYGYTF. CDR3 coding DNA: TGTGCCAGCAGTGAAAGTGGTAACTATGGCTACACCTTC.

The rearrangement joins TRBV4-1 to TRBJ2-7; 9 positions agree with TRBD2. The CDR3 spans 15 residues. V lost 4 bases, J lost 0 bases, and 4 bases stayed unmatched. Germline loops: CDR1 MGHRA, CDR2 YSYEKL. The CDR3 DNA reads as TGCGCCAGCAGCCGGAGCGGGGGGAGCTCCTACGAGCAGTACTTC. Translating gives CASSRSGGSSYEQYF.

The chain links TRBV7-8 to TRBJ2-7; TRBD1 agrees at 8 bases. V trimming: 5 bases; J trimming: 2 bases; junction bases outside the gene matches: 8. CDR1 is SGHVS and CDR2 is FQNEAQ in the germline V gene. The CDR3 loop spans 15 amino acids. This CDR3 is CASSMQGAYTYEQYF. The CDR3 DNA sequence: TGTGCCAGCAGCATGCAGGGGGCCTATACCTACGAGCAGTACTTC.

This clonotype was recorded a few times. The DNA of the CDR3 is TGCGCCAGCAGCATGACAGGGGACGGAAACACCATATATTTT. Translated, it gives CASSMTGDGNTIYF. This chain joins TRBV5-1 and TRBJ1-3, with 8 bases identical to TRBD1. The V gene's germline CDR1 is SGHRS and CDR2 YFSETQ. The CDR3 spans 14 residues. The junction had 4 bases not matched to a gene; V was cut back by 4 bases and J by 4 bases.

This clonotype was recorded at least ten times. The rearrangement links TRBV28 to TRBJ2-1; TRBD2 is a possible D gene (5 bases). The V and J ends lost 3 bases and 7 bases respectively, with 25 bases between them. There are 18 residues in the CDR3. The germline V gene has CDR1 MDHEN and CDR2 SYDVKM. Here the CDR3 reads CASSFTYWALNRGNEQFF. DNA of the CDR3: TGTGCCAGCAGTTTTACGTATTGGGCCCTAAATAGAGGGAATGAGCAGTTCTTC.

The chain combines TRBV19 with TRBJ2-1; the match to TRBD1 covers 7 bases. Trimming cost V 6 bases and J 10 bases; bases outside gene matches: 18. The CDR3 runs to 16 residues. Germline CDR1 and CDR2: LNHDA and SQIVND (reference sequence). In DNA, the CDR3 is TGTGCCAGTAGAATGGGCCCGACAGGGCGGCCTAGCGAGCAGTTCTTC. Translated, it gives CASRMGPTGRPSEQFF.

The chain recombines TRBV7-9 with TRBJ2-1; 8 positions match TRBD2. The V segment lost 4 bases and the J segment 7 bases; nucleotides outside the gene matches: 21. CDR1 and CDR2 from the germline V gene are SEHNR and FQNEAQ (reference sequence). This CDR3 spans 19 amino acids. The CDR3 DNA reads as TGTGCCAGCAGCTCGTTCTCAAGCATTAGTCGGGGGGGGACGAATGAGCAGTTCTTC. This encodes CASSSFSSISRGGTNEQFF.

The genes are TRBV14 and TRBJ2-7; 11 bases are a match to TRBD1. Germline CDR1 is SGHDN and CDR2 is FVKESK. CDR3 length: 18 amino acids. Trimming removed 4 bases from V and 3 bases from J; junction bases left unmatched: 14. CDR3 DNA: TGTGCCAGCAGCCCGGTGTCGGGACAGGGGGTAGCGAACTACGAGCAGTACTTC. Its protein product is CASSPVSGQGVANYEQYF.

Comments on this clonotype: Likely a read error: the CDR3 ends without its conserved phenylalanine or tryptophan. The chain recombines TRBV3-1 with TRBJ2-3; D gene uncertain. This CDR3 region has 13 residues. Trimming pared 5 bases from V and 2 bases from J, leaving 8 bases between. The germline V gene has CDR1 LGHDT and CDR2 YNNKEL (reference sequence). The DNA for the CDR3 is TGTGCCAGCAGCGCGACCCACACAGATACGCAGTATTGT. Its protein product is CASSATHTDTQYC.

This clonotype was seen more than once but under ten times. The chain links TRBV4-1 to TRBJ1-5; a weak D match, TRBD1 (5 bases). CDR1 and CDR2 from the germline V gene are MGHRA and YSYEKL. The CDR3 spans 15 residues. V was clipped by 5 bases and J by 4 bases, with 15 bases between them. The CDR3 loop reads CASSNRGAGNQPQHF. The CDR3 bases are TGCGCCAGCAGCAACCGAGGGGCGGGAAATCAGCCCCAGCATTTT.

The rearrangement links TRBV14 to TRBJ2-5; D ambiguous. The V end lost 1 base, the J end lost 2 bases, and 8 bases lay between the germline ends. Germline assignment: CDR1 SGHDN and CDR2 FVKESK. CDR3 length: 14 amino acids. The CDR3 DNA sequence: TGTGCCAGCAGCCAAGCTCAACAGCAAGAGACCCAGTACTTC. Translation: CASSQAQQQETQYF.

This clonotype appeared a few times. This chain links TRBV14 with TRBJ1-6; D is unresolved. Germline CDR1 reads SGHDN; CDR2 reads FVKESK. Trimming shortened V by 0 bases and J by 13 bases, and 10 bases separated the two germline ends. This CDR3 comprises 13 residues. CDR3 in amino acids: CASSQERVLPLHF. The DNA of the CDR3 is TGTGCCAGCAGCCAAGAGAGGGTTCTTCCCCTCCACTTT.

The chain is built from TRBV5-1 and TRBJ2-3, with a tentative D call TRBD2 (6 bases). Germline V gene data show CDR1 as SGHRS and CDR2 as YFSETQ. The germline V and J ends were trimmed by 2 bases and 0 bases, with 10 bases remaining between them. The CDR3 contains 15 residues. The CDR3 loop reads CASSLSLASTDTQYF. In DNA form, the CDR3 reads TGCGCCAGCAGCTTAAGTCTAGCGAGCACAGATACGCAGTATTTT.

This rearrangement joins TRBV20-1 to TRBJ1-1; 9 bases line up with TRBD1. Losses at the gene ends were 2 bases for V and 5 bases for J; bases not matched to a gene: 9. The CDR3 sequence is 15 residues long. Per the germline V gene, CDR1 is DFQATT and CDR2 is SNEGSKA (reference sequence). Here the CDR3 reads CSARISGTGPTEAFF. The DNA of the CDR3 is TGCAGTGCTAGAATCTCCGGGACAGGGCCAACTGAAGCTTTCTTT.

The J gene is TRBJ2-5, the V gene TRBV3-1; D possibly corresponds to TRBD2 (7 bases). The V and J ends lost 0 bases and 5 bases respectively, with 13 bases between them. Germline CDR1 and CDR2: LGHDT and YNNKEL (reference sequence). There are 15 residues in the CDR3. CDR3 protein: CASSQDSGGGETQYF. CDR3 bases: TGTGCCAGCAGCCAAGATAGCGGCGGGGGCGAGACCCAGTACTTC.

This clonotype has a handful of counts. This sequence joins TRBV13 and TRBJ1-1, with TRBD1 matching over 8 bases. Germline assignment: CDR1 PRHDT and CDR2 FYEKMQ (reference sequence). This CDR3 contains 14 residues. Trimming at V came to 0 bases and at J to 9 bases, leaving 6 bases not matched to a gene. The CDR3 reads CASSLGLQGAKAFF. In DNA form, the CDR3 reads TGTGCCAGCAGCTTAGGCCTCCAGGGGGCGAAAGCTTTCTTT.

This clonotype was picked up many times. The chain uses TRBV30 and TRBJ1-2; D uncertain. V lost 0 bases to trimming and J lost 7 bases, with 6 bases between them. Germline V CDR1 and CDR2: GTSNPN, SVGIG (reference sequence). The CDR3 extends over 11 amino acids. The CDR3 sequence is CAWSVGSGYTF. The CDR3 coding sequence is TGTGCCTGGAGTGTAGGGTCTGGCTACACCTTC.

This clonotype has just a few counts. The rearrangement uses TRBV6-2 or TRBV6-3 and TRBJ2-1; the match to TRBD1 covers 9 bases. The CDR3 is made up of 15 amino acids. The germline CDR1 and CDR2 sequences are MNHEY and SVGEGT. Unmatched junction bases numbered 1, after V lost 2 bases and J lost 2 bases. The CDR3 DNA reads TGTGCCAGCAGTTACCGGGACAGGGCCTACAATGAGCAGTTCTTC. It specifies CASSYRDRAYNEQFF.

This clonotype has ten or more counts. This rearrangement joins TRBV11-2 to TRBJ2-5; D is unclear. The CDR3 consists of 13 residues. CDR1 is SGHAT, CDR2 FQNNGV, per germline. Trimming shortened V by 5 bases and J by 7 bases, and 14 bases separated the two germline ends. Here the CDR3 DNA reads TGTGCCAGCAGCATCGACCAAATGGGGACCCAGTACTTC. It encodes CASSIDQMGTQYF.